This TCR beta chain was identified during a study of CD8+ T cells in alopecia areata. Study information: Those patients who were treated received oral tofacitinib, which was given at 5 to 10 mg twice daily for moderate-to-severe alopecia areata.

There are a few counts of this clone. V was pared by 0 bases and J by 4 bases, with 6 bases of the junction left unmatched. The germline gives CDR1 SGDLS, CDR2 YYNGEE. The CDR3 is made up of 16 amino acids. Alopecia areata patients gave lesional scalp punch biopsies and peripheral blood samples. Once RNA had been extracted, it was reverse transcribed into cDNA to act as the sequencing template. The table came from immunoSEQ multiplex PCR; TCRdb's copy has only in-frame clones and leaves some out. The table records some 170,000 clones, roughly 66% of them present only once. The TCR originated in a human donor with alopecia areata. This chain uses TRBV9 with TRBJ2-1; 8 nucleotides match TRBD2. Specimen: CD8+ T cells sorted from blood, collected at week 0. This chain's CDR3 is CASSVARERGYNEQFF. The CDR3 nucleotides read TGTGCCAGCAGCGTAGCTCGCGAGCGGGGGTACAATGAGCAGTTCTTC.